The 26 T cell receptor beta chains below all came from one sample that was sequenced in a study of naive CD8 T cells in extremely preterm neonates. The repertoire was sequenced with immunoSEQ multiplex PCR; TCRdb's copy has only in-frame clones and lacks some. The data show about 7,000 clones, approximately 98% seen once. Material for sequencing was naive CD8+ T cells from blood. Source of these receptors: a human donor in good health.

V is TRBV2 and J is TRBJ2-5; 7 bases align to TRBD1. The last part of the DNA fits TRBJ2-7 better; the J call may be wrong. The CDR3 totals 14 residues. Germline-derived CDR1 and CDR2 are SNHLY and FYNNEI. CDR3 sequence: CASSETGPSYEQYF. The CDR3 nucleotides are TGTGCCAGCAGTGAGACAGGGCCTTCCTACGAGCAGTACTTC.

V is TRBV5-1 and J is TRBJ1-1; TRBD1 aligns across 10 bases. The CDR3 consists of 16 residues. V dropped 5 bases and J dropped 1; count of bases not matched to a gene: 8. Germline V gene sequence: CDR1 SGHRS, CDR2 YFSETQ. CDR3 amino acids: CASSPTGGLRNTEAFF. The CDR3 DNA reads as TGCGCCAGCAGTCCGACAGGGGGCCTGAGGAACACTGAAGCTTTCTTT. The entire variable domain, with the rest obtained from reference TRBV5-1 and TRBJ1-1, is as follows: KAGVTQTPRYLIKTRGQQVTLSCSPISGHRSVSWYQQTPGQGLQFLFEYFSETQRNKGNFPGRFSGRQFSNSRSEMNVSTLELGDSALYLCASSPTGGLRNTEAFFGQGTRLTVV.

In regard to this clone: The sample contains more than one DNA sequence encoding this CDR3. The rearrangement joins TRBV6-5 to TRBJ2-7; D is unresolved. V lost 5 bases, J lost 2 bases, and 13 bases lay in between. The V gene's germline CDR1 is MNHEY and CDR2 SVGAGI. The CDR3 covers 14 residues. CDR3 sequence: CASSLSTVAYEQYF. The DNA for the CDR3 is TGTGCCAGCAGTCTCTCTACGGTGGCCTACGAGCAGTACTTC.

The chain combines TRBV27 with TRBJ1-1; 7 positions match TRBD1. J gave up 4 bases and V 6 bases, and 5 bases lay outside the gene matches. Germline CDR1 MNHEY, CDR2 SMNVEV (reference sequence). CDR3 size: 13 residues. As DNA, the CDR3 is TGTGCCAGCAGAATGACAGGGCGCACTGAAGCTTTCTTT. It specifies CASRMTGRTEAFF.

This clone was recorded once. This sequence joins TRBV4-3 and TRBJ1-1; 8 bases map to TRBD1. Germline CDR1 LGHNA, CDR2 YSLEER. The V and J ends lost 2 bases and 0 bases, in that order; junction bases with no gene match: 2. This CDR3 contains 15 residues. The CDR3 DNA is TGCGCCAGCAGCCAATGGACAGGGATGAACACTGAAGCTTTCTTT. This codes for CASSQWTGMNTEAFF.

J is TRBJ2-1 and V is TRBV29-1; 14 nucleotides agree with TRBD2. The V segment lost 6 bases and the J segment 0 bases; nucleotides outside the gene matches: 10. This CDR3 region has 18 residues. CDR1 SQVTM and CDR2 ANQGSEA come from the germline V gene. The CDR3 DNA reads as TGCAGCGTCCGCAAGGGACTAGCGGGGGAGGTCTCCTACAATGAGCAGTTCTTC. Protein sequence: CSVRKGLAGEVSYNEQFF.

The chain carries TRBV28 and TRBJ2-5; D perhaps matches TRBD1 (5 bases). V lost 4 bases and J 3 bases, leaving 18 bases between the germline ends. The CDR3 extends over 16 amino acids. Germline values: CDR1 MDHEN, CDR2 SYDVKM. CDR3 protein: CASSWGLQAAEETQYF. The CDR3 DNA follows: TGTGCCAGCAGTTGGGGTTTACAGGCGGCCGAAGAGACCCAGTACTTC.

Here the CDR3 reads CASSSLTGLGAFF. The CDR3 DNA sequence: TGTGCCAGCAGCTCCCTAACAGGGCTGGGAGCTTTCTTT. The V call is TRBV11-2, the J call TRBJ1-1; D possibly corresponds to TRBD1 (6 bases). The CDR3 extends over 13 amino acids. The ends were cut back, 4 bases at V and 10 bases at J, with 16 bases in the middle. Germline V CDR1 and CDR2: SGHAT, FQNNGV.

This clone was counted a single time. The chain joins TRBV7-9 to TRBJ1-4; TRBD1 agrees at 9 bases. After removal of 4 bases from V and 8 bases from J, the junction contained 8 bases not matched to a gene. Germline V gene sequence: CDR1 SEHNR, CDR2 FQNEAQ (reference sequence). This CDR3 has 15 residues. The chain's CDR3 is CASSSLGQGREKLFF. DNA for the CDR3: TGTGCCAGCAGCTCCCTGGGACAGGGAAGAGAAAAACTGTTTTTT.

The V and J genes are TRBV7-8 and TRBJ1-6, with D perhaps TRBD1 (5 bases). The germline V gene encodes CDR1 SGHVS and CDR2 FQNEAQ. There are 19 residues in the CDR3. Trimming took 1 base from V and 0 from J, leaving 16 bases between them. CDR3 sequence reads: CASSLGSGGLSSYNSPLHF. Here the CDR3 DNA reads TGTGCCAGCAGCTTAGGGAGCGGGGGTCTTAGCTCCTATAATTCACCCCTCCACTTT.

CDR3 DNA sequence: TGCAGCGTTGAAGGAGTAGCGGGGGAGACCCAGTACTTC. This translates into CSVEGVAGETQYF. V usage is TRBV29-1 and J usage is TRBJ2-5; 8 positions agree with TRBD2. Germline CDR1 SQVTM, CDR2 ANQGSEA. V trimming: 1 base; J trimming: 5 bases; junction bases outside the gene matches: 3. The CDR3 covers 13 residues.

V and J are TRBV13 and TRBJ2-1; D is ambiguous. CDR1 PRHDT and CDR2 FYEKMQ come from the germline V gene (reference sequence). The CDR3 spans 15 residues. The V end lost 3 bases, the J end lost 0 bases, and 9 bases lay between the germline ends. The DNA for the CDR3 is TGTGCCAGCAGCTTCGGTCGTAGCTCCTACAATGAGCAGTTCTTC. Translation: CASSFGRSSYNEQFF.

This clone was seen a few times. This sequence joins TRBV9 and TRBJ2-3; D is possibly TRBD2 (5 bases). Germline loops: CDR1 SGDLS, CDR2 YYNGEE. The CDR3 spans 14 residues. V was pared by 0 bases and J by 3 bases, with 8 bases between. CDR3 bases: TGTGCCAGCAGCGTAGTAGGGAGAACAGATACGCAGTATTTT. This codes for CASSVVGRTDTQYF.

This clone is a singleton in its sample. The gene calls are TRBV7-9 and TRBJ2-1, with TRBD1 matching over 10 bases. This CDR3 has 15 residues. Germline assignment: CDR1 SEHNR and CDR2 FQNEAQ (reference sequence). V lost 3 bases, J lost 5 bases, and 4 bases stayed unmatched. In nucleotides, the CDR3 is TGTGCCAGCAGCTTGGGACAGGGGATCAACAATGAGCAGTTCTTC. Translating gives CASSLGQGINNEQFF.

The V call is TRBV27, the J call TRBJ2-6; TRBD2 is a possible D gene (7 bases). V was cut by 5 bases and J by 2 bases, with 13 bases left in between. The V gene's germline CDR1 is MNHEY and CDR2 SMNVEV (reference sequence). The CDR3 length is 16 residues. CDR3 DNA sequence: TGTGCCAGCAGTGTAGTAGGGGGGGCTGGGGCCAACGTCCTGACTTTC. Encoded protein: CASSVVGGAGANVLTF.

The genes are TRBV7-9 and TRBJ2-2; D is unresolved. The CDR3 contains 14 residues. V was shortened by 0 bases and J by 6 bases, with 8 bases between the two germline ends. The germline CDR1 and CDR2 sequences are SEHNR and FQNEAQ (reference sequence). The CDR3 loop reads CASSLALFPGELFF. The CDR3 coding sequence is TGTGCCAGCAGCTTAGCGTTATTTCCCGGGGAGCTGTTTTTT.

The V call is TRBV19, the J call TRBJ1-1, with a weak D call TRBD1 (6 bases). Trimming took off 1 base at V and 2 bases at J, with 11 bases between the two ends. Germline V gives CDR1 LNHDA, CDR2 SQIVND (reference sequence). The CDR3 totals 15 residues. The CDR3 reads CASSIAGHLNTEAFF. DNA of the CDR3: TGTGCCAGTAGTATAGCGGGACACCTAAACACTGAAGCTTTCTTT.

This chain connects TRBV18 to TRBJ1-1; 8 bases match TRBD1. Losses at the gene ends were 6 bases for V and 1 base for J; bases not matched to a gene: 4. CDR3 length: 14 residues. CDR1 is KGHSH and CDR2 is LQKENI in the germline V gene. CDR3 coding DNA: TGTGCCAGCTCGGAGGACAGGGCGAACACTGAAGCTTTCTTT. Protein sequence: CASSEDRANTEAFF. The whole variable domain, remainder taken from reference TRBV18 and TRBJ1-1, is NAGVMQNPRHLVRRRGQEARLRCSPMKGHSHVYWYRQLPEEGLKFMVYLQKENIIDESGMPKERFSAEFPKEGPSILRIQQVVRGDSAAYFCASSEDRANTEAFFGQGTRLTVV.

The chain employs TRBV9 and TRBJ1-4; 9 nucleotides match TRBD1. This CDR3 is built from 20 residues. Germline V gene sequence: CDR1 SGDLS, CDR2 YYNGEE. V shed 3 bases, J shed 0 bases, and the junction held 15 bases outside the gene matches. The CDR3 loop is CASSALPWDRAPATNEKLFF. The DNA for the CDR3 is TGTGCCAGCAGCGCTCTACCTTGGGACAGGGCCCCTGCAACTAATGAAAAACTGTTTTTT.

The chain joins TRBV5-5 to TRBJ2-7, with D uncertain. This CDR3 contains 12 residues. The ends were cut back, 4 bases at V and 3 bases at J, with 8 bases in the middle. CDR1 is SGHKS and CDR2 is YYEKEE in the germline V gene (reference sequence). CDR3 DNA sequence: TGTGCCAGCAGCCACGGTGGCTACGAGCAGTACTTC. As protein: CASSHGGYEQYF.

The chain joins TRBV27 to TRBJ2-1; 12 positions agree with TRBD2. Germline V gene lookup returns CDR1 MNHEY and CDR2 SMNVEV (reference sequence). The CDR3 consists of 15 residues. V was clipped by 2 bases and J by 9 bases; unmatched bases: 5. The CDR3 DNA is TGTGCCAGCAGTTTACGGACTAGCGGGGCCGGTGAGCAGTTCTTC. Encoded protein: CASSLRTSGAGEQFF.

This clone showed up just once. This chain uses TRBV28 with TRBJ2-1; 8 bases are a match to TRBD2. V shed 5 bases and J 4 bases; nucleotides not matched to a gene: 10. The V gene's germline CDR1 is MDHEN and CDR2 SYDVKM. The CDR3 consists of 16 residues. In DNA, the CDR3 is TGTGCCAGCAGTACCCTTTCTGAGCGGGGGTACAATGAGCAGTTCTTC. Its translation: CASSTLSERGYNEQFF. Complete variable domain (other parts from reference TRBV28 and TRBJ2-1): DVKVTQSSRYLVKRTGEKVFLECVQDMDHENMFWYRQDPGLGLRLIYFSYDVKMKEKGDIPEGYSVSREKKERFSLILESASTNQTSMYLCASSTLSERGYNEQFFGPGTRLTVL.

This chain joins TRBV30 and TRBJ2-3; 9 bases line up with TRBD2. The trim removed 4 bases at V and 5 bases at J, leaving 13 bases unmatched. Germline assignment: CDR1 GTSNPN and CDR2 SVGIG (reference sequence). CDR3 length: 16 residues. CDR3 DNA sequence: TGTGCCTGGACTTCCGGGACTAGCAACGTTCGAGATACGCAGTATTTT. Protein sequence: CAWTSGTSNVRDTQYF.

This clone has just one count. V usage is TRBV11-1 and J usage is TRBJ2-7, with a weak D call TRBD1 (5 bases). The CDR3 is made up of 15 amino acids. Germline V gives CDR1 SGHAT, CDR2 FQDESV (reference sequence). Trimming stripped 1 base from V and 2 bases from J, with 12 bases between. The CDR3: CASSLVRVQPYEQYF. The CDR3 coding sequence is TGTGCCAGCAGCTTAGTCAGGGTACAACCCTACGAGCAGTACTTC.

The rearrangement links TRBV9 to TRBJ2-2, with TRBD1 matching 9 bases. The CDR3 length is 17 residues. J was trimmed by 5 bases and V by 3 bases; bases with no gene match: 11. Germline V gives CDR1 SGDLS, CDR2 YYNGEE. The CDR3 sequence: CASSGTKSGTGTGELFF. The CDR3 DNA sequence: TGTGCCAGCAGCGGGACAAAATCCGGGACAGGGACCGGGGAGCTGTTTTTT.

V and J are TRBV7-8 and TRBJ1-4, with 8 positions matching TRBD1. The CDR3 runs to 17 residues. V dropped 6 bases and J dropped 6; count of bases not matched to a gene: 15. CDR1 is SGHVS, CDR2 FQNEAQ, per germline. CDR3 DNA: TGTGCCAGCAGGACGGACAGGGCCCCGGGAAAATATGAAAAACTGTTTTTT. This codes for CASRTDRAPGKYEKLFF.